The text below deals with one TCR beta chain. Its antigen is currently unknown. The PCR made use of 60 Vbeta and 13 Jbeta primers. Sequencing used immunoSEQ multiplex PCR; TCRdb keeps in-frame clones, though not all of them. Seen here are approximately 170,000 clones, about 85% observed once, and the top ten hold over 2%. The source of the sample is a study of cytomegalovirus exposure and HLA in healthy donors. Findings and caveats of the study: CMV antigen specificity of three CMV-associated chains was confirmed in vitro. Common viral pathogens seemed to be connected with several of the most significant clusters, according to a later analysis. The presence/absence work took it that sequencing depth was about the same across donors.

The donors gave bone marrow, and they were healthy. The germline CDR1 and CDR2 sequences are KGHSY and FQNENV. The V end lost 4 bases, the J end lost 12 bases, and 13 bases lay between the germline ends. This CDR3 has 12 residues. The TCR was taken from a man aged 30 to 39 in good health and CMV-seropositive. The chain combines TRBV16 with TRBJ2-1, with TRBD2 as a possible D gene (6 bases). Sequencing used PBMCs. CDR3 in amino acids: CASSLLAGRQFF. The CDR3 DNA reads as TGTGCCAGCAGCCTTCTGGCGGGGAGGCAGTTCTTC.